These 3 T cell receptor beta chains came from one sample sequenced in a study of CD4 and CD8 cells across lung adenocarcinoma regions. TCRdb reprocessed the PCR reads with MiXCR, giving one entry per CDR3 protein. The table lists some 25,000 distinct CDR3 sequences, 40% to 50% of them singletons. The source material was CD8+ T cells from the center of a lung tumor. Source of these receptors: a male donor with lung adenocarcinoma. The CD4 and CD8 labels of this study may be unreliable.

The V call is TRBV6-5, the J call TRBJ1-1; TRBD1 is a possible D gene (6 bases). Germline V CDR1 and CDR2: MNHEY, SVGAGI. The CDR3 contains 14 residues. Trimming took off 4 bases at V and 1 base at J, with 10 bases between the two ends. In DNA form, the CDR3 reads TGTGCCAGCAGTTTTTTGGACAGGAACACTGAAGCTTTCTTT. This encodes CASSFLDRNTEAFF.

This sequence joins TRBV6-1 and TRBJ2-2; 12 bases agree with TRBD2. Looked up from germline, CDR1 is MNHNS and CDR2 is SASEGT. The V gene end was trimmed by 6 bases and the J gene end by 4 bases; junction bases not matched to a gene: 3. This CDR3 spans 15 amino acids. CDR3 sequence: CASRTSGGGTGELFF. The CDR3 DNA follows: TGTGCCAGCAGGACTAGCGGGGGAGGCACCGGGGAGCTGTTTTTT.

In its sample, this clonotype was seen a few times. The CDR3 DNA reads as TGTGCCAGCAGTGAAGGGAAAAATCAGCCCCAGCATTTT. Translating gives CASSEGKNQPQHF. The J gene is TRBJ1-5, the V gene TRBV6-1; no clear D. V lost 1 base, J lost 4 bases, and 5 bases lay in between. CDR1 MNHNS and CDR2 SASEGT come from the germline V gene. The CDR3 runs to 13 residues.